This is a list of T cell receptor beta chains from one sample in a study of T cells in pancreatic ductal adenocarcinoma. TCRdb's copy holds only in-frame clones and misses some; the assay was immunoSEQ multiplex PCR. The sample yields about 98,000 clones, roughly 95% seen once. Material: PBMCs. Receptors originate from a human donor with pancreatic ductal adenocarcinoma. The CDR3 runs from the conserved cysteine through the conserved F or W. D genes are given only for firm matches. Size values are once, few and many counts, or a class for expanded clones, and some rows have none.

j_call v_call clone_size d_call cdr3_aa cdr3_nt
TRBJ2-7 TRBV30 - TRBD2 CAWSRLAGVEQYF TGTGCCTGGAGTCGACTAGCGGGAGTTGAGCAGTACTTC
TRBJ2-5 TRBV7-9 - - CASSLQSAGYQETQYF TGTGCCAGCAGCTTACAAAGTGCAGGTTATCAAGAGACCCAGTACTTC
TRBJ2-5 TRBV7-9 - - CASSLMELQETQYF TGTGCCAGCAGCTTAATGGAGCTCCAAGAGACCCAGTACTTC
TRBJ2-5 TRBV20-1 - - CSARLQETQYF TGCAGTGCTAGACTTCAAGAGACCCAGTACTTC
TRBJ2-7 TRBV30 - TRBD1 CAWSTTTGVEQYF TGTGCCTGGAGTACAACGACAGGGGTCGAGCAGTACTTC
TRBJ2-3 TRBV7-3 - TRBD2 CASKAGGPLDTQYF TGTGCCAGCAAGGCGGGAGGGCCTTTAGATACGCAGTATTTT
TRBJ2-7 TRBV30 - TRBD2 CAWKPPGLASYEQYF TGTGCCTGGAAGCCTCCGGGACTAGCCTCCTACGAGCAGTACTTC
TRBJ2-7 TRBV28 - TRBD2 CASPPPGRASYEQYF TGTGCCAGCCCCCCCCCGGGGAGGGCCTCCTACGAGCAGTACTTC
TRBJ2-5 TRBV19 - - CASSRAAYQETQYF TGTGCCAGTAGCCGTGCCGCCTATCAAGAGACCCAGTACTTC
TRBJ2-2 TRBV4-2 - - CASSQEFVAANTGELFF TGTGCCAGCAGCCAAGAATTCGTAGCAGCGAACACCGGGGAGCTGTTTTTT
TRBJ2-7 TRBV28 - TRBD1 CASSSPGPTDRTHEQYF TGTGCCAGCAGTTCTCCAGGTCCCACGGACAGGACCCACGAGCAGTACTTC
TRBJ2-7 TRBV4-1 - TRBD1 CASSPGGPGQGPEQYF TGCGCCAGCAGCCCGGGGGGTCCGGGACAGGGGCCCGAGCAGTACTTC
TRBJ2-1 TRBV2 - TRBD1 CASSFGQGGNNEQFF TGTGCCAGCAGTTTTGGACAGGGGGGTAACAATGAGCAGTTCTTC
TRBJ2-3 TRBV4-1 - TRBD2 CASSPTPGLAGSYTQYF TGCGCCAGCAGCCCCACCCCCGGACTAGCGGGAAGCTATACGCAGTATTTT
TRBJ2-3 TRBV18 - TRBD2 CASSPPGGSADTQYF TGTGCCAGCTCTCCGCCGGGGGGGAGCGCAGATACGCAGTATTTT
TRBJ1-3 TRBV18 - TRBD1 CASSPRGQDTIYF TGTGCCAGCTCACCCAGGGGGCAAGACACCATATATTTT
TRBJ2-2 TRBV5-4 - - CASSSLKHTGELFF TGTGCCAGCAGCTCCCTAAAACACACCGGGGAGCTGTTTTTT
TRBJ2-3 TRBV7-9 - TRBD2 CASSFGLAGTNTQYF TGTGCCAGCAGCTTCGGACTAGCGGGTACGAATACGCAGTATTTT
TRBJ2-7 TRBV18 - TRBD2 CASSPPTSAPYEQYF TGTGCCAGCTCACCACCCACTAGCGCCCCCTACGAGCAGTACTTC
TRBJ2-7 TRBV18 - - CASSQGSAEVEQYF TGTGCCAGCTCACAGGGGTCGGCAGAAGTCGAGCAGTACTTC
TRBJ1-5 TRBV7-9 - - CASSSPPGQPQHF TGTGCCAGCAGCTCCCCCCCAGGGCAGCCCCAGCATTTT
TRBJ1-1 TRBV5-4 - - CASSSRGIEAFF TGTGCCAGCAGCAGCAGGGGTATCGAAGCTTTCTTT
TRBJ2-1 TRBV28 - TRBD2 CASSPSGTNYNEQFF TGTGCCAGCAGTCCTAGCGGGACCAACTACAATGAGCAGTTCTTC
TRBJ2-2 TRBV28 - TRBD2 CASSAPGSGGRNTGELFF TGTGCCAGCAGTGCCCCGGGGTCGGGGGGACGGAACACCGGGGAGCTGTTTTTT
TRBJ2-7 TRBV6-5 once - CASSYDSLETREQYF TGTGCCAGCAGCTATGATAGTCTGGAGACGAGGGAGCAGTACTTC
TRBJ2-3 TRBV7-6 - TRBD2 CASSQGRGADTQYF TGTGCCAGCAGCCAGGGGCGGGGGGCCGATACGCAGTATTTT
TRBJ2-3 TRBV2 - TRBD2 CASREGLAGTDTQYF TGTGCCAGCAGAGAGGGACTAGCGGGCACAGATACGCAGTATTTT
TRBJ2-3 TRBV7-2 - - CASSSWQDTQYF TGTGCCAGCAGCTCCTGGCAAGATACGCAGTATTTT
TRBJ2-1 TRBV2 - TRBD2 CASLGWEREGFNSYNEQFF TGTGCCAGCCTAGGGTGGGAGCGGGAGGGCTTCAACTCCTACAATGAGCAGTTCTTC
TRBJ2-6 TRBV2 - - CASLGTGANVLTF TGTGCCTCACTAGGTACTGGGGCCAACGTCCTGACTTTC
TRBJ2-3 TRBV10-3 - - CATCPDNTDTQYF TGTGCCACCTGCCCGGACAACACAGATACGCAGTATTTT
TRBJ1-1 TRBV6-1 - - CASGAGPMNTEAFF TGTGCCAGCGGGGCAGGACCAATGAACACTGAAGCTTTCTTT
TRBJ2-2 TRBV9 once TRBD2 CASSGTSRGELFF TGTGCCAGCAGCGGGACTAGTCGCGGGGAGCTGTTTTTT
TRBJ2-7 TRBV18 few TRBD2 CASSPLALGAGDWNEQYF TGTGCCAGCTCGCCCCTTGCCTTGGGAGCGGGAGATTGGAACGAGCAGTACTTC
TRBJ2-5 TRBV10-2 - TRBD2 CASTVGGGETQYF TGCGCCAGCACGGTTGGCGGGGGAGAGACCCAGTACTTC
TRBJ1-2 TRBV4-1 few TRBD1 CASSQSGQLHYGYTF TGCGCCAGCAGCCAATCGGGACAGCTACACTATGGCTACACCTTC
TRBJ2-3 TRBV19 - TRBD2 CASSTTSGTGRGDTQYF TGTGCCAGTAGTACGACTAGCGGGACGGGGCGGGGAGATACGCAGTATTTT
TRBJ2-5 TRBV28 - - CASSRGLSYQETQYF TGTGCCAGCAGTCGTGGACTATCCTACCAAGAGACCCAGTACTTC
TRBJ1-3 TRBV18 - - CASSPSGNTIYF TGTGCCAGCTCACCATCAGGAAACACCATATATTTT
TRBJ2-2 TRBV7-6 few TRBD1 CASSLTGENGELFF TGTGCCAGCAGCTTAACAGGGGAGAACGGGGAGCTGTTTTTT
TRBJ2-1 TRBV27 - TRBD2 CASSIASGVNNEQFF TGTGCCAGCAGTATAGCTAGCGGGGTAAACAATGAGCAGTTCTTC
TRBJ2-3 TRBV19 - TRBD2 CASSPTGLVTDTQYF TGTGCCAGTAGTCCAACGGGACTAGTAACAGATACGCAGTATTTT
TRBJ1-1 TRBV18 - - CASSPLPGGDGVF TGTGCCAGCTCACCACTTCCGGGGGGGGACGGAGTCTTT
TRBJ2-1 TRBV2 - TRBD2 CASSEWGLAGRNEQFF TGTGCCAGCAGTGAATGGGGACTAGCGGGACGGAATGAGCAGTTCTTC